This T cell receptor beta chain was found in a study of cytotoxic CD8 clonotypes in ibrutinib-treated CLL. Across the study: Partial responders around 24, complete 2; roughly 12 progressed and about 14 stayed in remission by median about 6 years.

Overall study results and limits: At progression, clonality fell back toward baseline after rising at ibrutinib response.

Here immunoSEQ multiplex PCR was the method, and the copy in TCRdb shows in-frame clones only, minus some. In the table there are about 24,000 clones, 78% of which are singletons. This clone has a single count. The antigen is undetermined. The V gene's germline CDR1 is SNHLY and CDR2 FYNNEI. V shed 6 bases and J shed 0 bases, with 11 bases lying between them. The CDR3 totals 14 residues. TCR beta libraries used approximately 1.9 micrograms of genomic DNA from cryopreserved PBMCs. This TCR was sampled from a human donor with chronic lymphocytic leukemia. Sequenced here: PBMCs, sampled before ibrutinib treatment. The V and J genes are TRBV2 and TRBJ1-1; a weak D match, TRBD1 (6 bases). The CDR3: CASRTGRLNTEAFF. The CDR3 bases are TGTGCCAGCAGAACAGGGCGCTTGAACACTGAAGCTTTCTTT.